The 21 T cell receptor beta chains given below trace back to one sample, sequenced in a study of blood T cell repertoires in COVID-19. Only in-frame clones appear in the TCRdb table, and some are missing; sequencing was by immunoSEQ multiplex PCR. Of 95,000 to 100,000 clones listed, about 89% are singletons. The sample comprised peripheral blood. The receptors were sampled from a woman in her 30s with acute or convalescent COVID-19.

As regards this clone: The sample contains more than one DNA sequence encoding this CDR3. The CDR3 region is CASSRGEKLFF. CDR3 DNA sequence: TGTGCCAGCAGCCGAGGGGAAAAACTGTTTTTT. The genes are TRBV6-5 and TRBJ1-4; D ambiguous. The CDR3 runs to 11 residues. Trimming removed 6 bases at V and 8 bases at J, with 7 bases between. Germline assignment: CDR1 MNHEY and CDR2 SVGAGI.

The rearrangement links TRBV3-1 (or the pseudogene TRBV3-2) to TRBJ1-1; 11 nucleotides match TRBD1. The V and J ends lost 4 bases and 0 bases, in that order; junction bases with no gene match: 1. CDR3 length: 15 amino acids. The germline CDR1 and CDR2 sequences are LGHDT and YNNKEL (reference sequence). CDR3 region: CASSRTGGMNTEAFF. The DNA of the CDR3 is TGTGCCAGCAGCCGGACAGGGGGCATGAACACTGAAGCTTTCTTT.

This clone has a single count. The chain joins TRBV28 to TRBJ2-7, with 10 positions matching TRBD1. Trimming at V came to 5 bases and at J to 7 bases, leaving 11 bases not matched to a gene. The CDR3 spans 15 residues. CDR1 is MDHEN, CDR2 SYDVKM, per germline. For the CDR3, the DNA is TGTGCCAGCAGTCCTGGACAGGGGGGAAAGCGAGAGCAGTACTTC. Protein sequence: CASSPGQGGKREQYF.

The genes are TRBV12-3 or TRBV12-4 and TRBJ1-2, with 8 nucleotides matching TRBD1. The CDR3 runs to 13 residues. The junction had 4 bases not matched to a gene; V was cut back by 6 bases and J by 4 bases. The CDR3: CASRGDRGYGYTF. For the CDR3, the DNA is TGTGCCAGCAGGGGAGACAGGGGCTATGGCTACACCTTC.

The rearrangement links TRBV5-1 to TRBJ1-2; 7 bases fit TRBD1. CDR3 length: 16 amino acids. Trimming removed 3 bases from V and 2 bases from J; junction bases left unmatched: 10. Germline-derived CDR1 and CDR2 are SGHRS and YFSETQ. CDR3 DNA sequence: TGCGCCAGCAGCTCCAGGCGCGGGACAGCCAACTATGGCTACACCTTC. Protein sequence: CASSSRRGTANYGYTF.

The chain is built from TRBV19 and TRBJ2-7, with D possibly matching TRBD1 (7 bases). The V and J ends lost 5 bases and 3 bases respectively, with 14 bases between them. CDR1 is LNHDA, CDR2 SQIVND, per germline (reference sequence). The CDR3 loop spans 14 amino acids. CDR3 sequence: CASSPRQGLYEQYF. CDR3 nucleotide sequence: TGTGCCAGTAGTCCGAGACAGGGACTCTACGAGCAGTACTTC. The full variable domain, rest sourced from reference TRBV19 and TRBJ2-7, is DGGITQSPKYLFRKEGQNVTLSCEQNLNHDAMYWYRQDPGQGLRLIYYSQIVNDFQKGDIAEGYSVSREKKESFPLTVTSAQKNPTAFYLCASSPRQGLYEQYFGPGTRLTVT.

The chain recombines TRBV7-8 with TRBJ2-7; D gene ambiguous. Germline loops: CDR1 SGHVS, CDR2 FQNEAQ. The CDR3 has 14 residues. V shed 1 base and J shed 3 bases, with 10 bases lying between them. CDR3: CASSLGQWSYEQYF. The CDR3 DNA reads as TGTGCCAGCAGCTTAGGCCAGTGGAGCTACGAGCAGTACTTC.

The chain employs TRBV6-5 and TRBJ2-2; possible D gene TRBD2, 5 bases. Between the trimmed V and J ends, which lost 6 bases and 3 bases, there was a span of 14 bases. Looked up from germline, CDR1 is MNHEY and CDR2 is SVGAGI. The CDR3 is made up of 15 amino acids. The chain's CDR3 is CASSPGWTYTGELFF. Here the CDR3 DNA reads TGTGCCAGCAGCCCGGGGTGGACTTACACCGGGGAGCTGTTTTTT.

The chain links TRBV27 to TRBJ1-1; TRBD1 aligns across 7 bases. Germline V lookup: CDR1 MNHEY, CDR2 SMNVEV (reference sequence). The CDR3 contains 14 residues. The V gene end was trimmed by 8 bases and the J gene end by 0 bases; junction bases not matched to a gene: 6. The CDR3 DNA sequence: TGTGCCAGCGGTTACAGGGGACTGAACACTGAAGCTTTCTTT. Its protein product is CASGYRGLNTEAFF.

J is TRBJ2-7 and V is TRBV5-1, with 7 nucleotides matching TRBD1. The CDR3 length is 15 residues. Trimming took 2 bases from V and 5 from J; bases not matched to a gene: 10. CDR1 and CDR2 from the germline V gene are SGHRS and YFSETQ. CDR3 protein: CASSLWGQSGHEQYF. The CDR3 DNA reads as TGCGCCAGCAGCTTATGGGGACAGTCCGGGCACGAGCAGTACTTC.

This chain joins TRBV27 and TRBJ2-7; possibly TRBD2 for D (7 bases). Trimming stripped 4 bases from V and 2 bases from J, with 18 bases between. This CDR3 is 16 amino acids long. Germline lookup yields CDR1 MNHEY and CDR2 SMNVEV (reference sequence). CDR3 DNA: TGTGCCAGCAGTTCTTCCGGGGGGACACTTACCTACGAGCAGTACTTC. It translates to CASSSSGGTLTYEQYF.

V is TRBV6-1 and J is TRBJ1-4; TRBD1 might be the D (5 bases). The V end lost 1 base, the J end lost 13 bases, and 10 bases lay between the germline ends. This CDR3 spans 12 amino acids. Per the germline V gene, CDR1 is MNHNS and CDR2 is SASEGT. CDR3 in amino acids: CASSEVGGTLFF. The CDR3 DNA is TGTGCCAGCAGTGAAGTTGGAGGGACACTGTTTTTT.

This sequence joins TRBV12-3 or TRBV12-4 and TRBJ1-1; 7 bases match TRBD1. This CDR3 is 12 amino acids long. V trimming: 1 base; J trimming: 11 bases; junction bases outside the gene matches: 4. This chain's CDR3 is CASSLEQGSAFF. The CDR3 DNA reads as TGTGCCAGCAGTTTAGAACAGGGGTCGGCTTTCTTT.

The chain couples TRBV6-6 to TRBJ1-6, with 7 bases aligning to TRBD1. This CDR3 is 13 amino acids long. Germline trimming cut 7 bases from V and 7 bases from J; bases unmatched to any gene: 4. The germline V gene has CDR1 MNHNY and CDR2 SVGAGI (reference sequence). The CDR3 loop is CASNGQENSPLHF. The CDR3 bases are TGTGCCAGCAACGGACAGGAAAATTCACCCCTCCACTTT.

The chain has TRBV9 and TRBJ1-6; 8 bases are shared with TRBD1. The germline CDR1 and CDR2 sequences are SGDLS and YYNGEE. With 3 bases clipped from V and 7 bases from J, the junction kept 6 bases outside the gene matches. The CDR3 runs 15 residues. This chain's CDR3 is CASSEGQVSNSPLHF. The CDR3 nucleotides are TGTGCCAGCAGCGAGGGACAGGTTTCGAATTCACCCCTCCACTTT.

V gene TRBV3-1 (or the pseudogene TRBV3-2) combines with J gene TRBJ1-2; D is unresolved. From germline, CDR1 is LGHDT and CDR2 YNNKEL (reference sequence). The V end lost 1 base, the J end lost 8 bases, and 11 bases lay between the germline ends. The CDR3 loop spans 13 amino acids. The CDR3 nucleotides are TGTGCCAGCAGCCAAGGCCCCGACACCGGCTACACCTTC. Translation gives CASSQGPDTGYTF.

The chain carries TRBV27 and TRBJ2-7, with TRBD1 identical over 9 bases. V shed 2 bases and J 4 bases; nucleotides not matched to a gene: 9. The length of the CDR3 is 16 residues. Germline CDR1 and CDR2: MNHEY and SMNVEV (reference sequence). Here the CDR3 reads CASSLKAGQGGYEQYF. CDR3 nucleotides: TGTGCCAGCAGTTTAAAGGCGGGACAGGGTGGGTACGAGCAGTACTTC.

This clone has only one observation. The chain has TRBV28 and TRBJ1-3; TRBD1 might be the D (6 bases). V was pared by 7 bases and J by 2 bases, with 15 bases between. Looked up from germline, CDR1 is MDHEN and CDR2 is SYDVKM. The CDR3 runs to 15 residues. The chain's CDR3 is CASITTGMAGNTIYF. CDR3 nucleotide sequence: TGTGCCAGCATTACTACAGGGATGGCTGGAAACACCATATATTTT.

This clone was seen more than once but under ten times. Other DNA sequences in the same sample also yield this CDR3. V and J are TRBV19 and TRBJ1-5; 8 bases align to TRBD1. V was pared by 7 bases and J by 2 bases, with 7 bases of the junction left unmatched. Per germline, CDR1 LNHDA and CDR2 SQIVND (reference sequence). The CDR3 has 15 residues. The CDR3 nucleotides are TGTGCCAGTACCCTCCCGGGACAGGGCAATCAGCCCCAGCATTTT. Translation: CASTLPGQGNQPQHF.

This chain connects TRBV4-1 to TRBJ1-5; D call uncertain. The germline V and J ends were trimmed by 6 bases and 0 bases, with 12 bases remaining between them. CDR3 length: 15 residues. The germline gives CDR1 MGHRA, CDR2 YSYEKL. The CDR3, as DNA: TGCGCCAGCAGATCTGGGCCCTATAGCAATCAGCCCCAGCATTTT. As protein: CASRSGPYSNQPQHF.

The chain links TRBV27 to TRBJ2-1; 9 nucleotides line up with TRBD1. V was pared by 8 bases and J by 3 bases, with 8 bases of the junction left unmatched. The CDR3 spans 15 residues. Germline values: CDR1 MNHEY, CDR2 SMNVEV (reference sequence). CDR3 sequence: CASLPGQGIYNEQFF. CDR3 DNA sequence: TGTGCCAGCCTCCCAGGACAGGGGATCTACAATGAGCAGTTCTTC.